The 13 T cell receptor beta chains below all came from one sample that was sequenced in a study of shared clonotypes between healthy human individuals. The method was immunoSEQ multiplex PCR; TCRdb's version includes in-frame clones alone and lacks a portion of them. This repertoire shows around 2,000,000 clones, 95% found once; its top ten account for more than 0.1%. The sequenced material came from naive CD4+ T cells sorted from blood. Subset specified: CD45RA+ positively selected. The receptors come from a man younger than 35 in good health.

This sequence joins TRBV27 and TRBJ2-5, with TRBD2 matching over 8 bases. V lost 4 bases, J lost 5 bases, and 12 bases stayed unmatched. Germline CDR1 and CDR2: MNHEY and SMNVEV (reference sequence). The CDR3 is 16 amino acids. The CDR3, as DNA: TGTGCCAGCAGTTACTCGGGGGGGGCGCAGCGGGAGACCCAGTACTTC. Protein: CASSYSGGAQRETQYF.

The rearrangement links TRBV27 to TRBJ2-2, with D perhaps matching TRBD1 (5 bases). The CDR3 consists of 15 residues. Germline CDR1 MNHEY, CDR2 SMNVEV (reference sequence). Trimming left V 5 bases short and J 8 bases short, with 18 bases between. Here the CDR3 reads CASSDTGRVSGELFF. The CDR3 DNA is TGTGCCAGCAGTGACACCGGCAGGGTCAGTGGGGAGCTGTTTTTT.

This clone was seen a handful of times. The chain combines TRBV7-2 with TRBJ1-2; D gene uncertain. V lost 5 bases, J lost 0 bases, and 7 bases lay in between. Looked up from germline, CDR1 is SGHTA and CDR2 is FQGNSA. This CDR3 comprises 13 residues. In DNA, the CDR3 is TGTGCCAGCAGCCCTGAAGCTAACTATGGCTACACCTTC. Translated, it gives CASSPEANYGYTF.

V gene TRBV19 combines with J gene TRBJ1-5; D remains ambiguous. The germline gives CDR1 LNHDA, CDR2 SQIVND (reference sequence). The V and J ends lost 0 bases and 5 bases respectively, with 5 bases between them. CDR3 length: 13 residues. CDR3 in DNA: TGTGCCAGTAGTATAGACGAGTATCAGCCCCAGCATTTT. This codes for CASSIDEYQPQHF.

This clone appeared a single time. Here the CDR3 reads CASSVGVGLAGIYEQYF. The CDR3 coding sequence is TGTGCCAGCAGCGTAGGGGTCGGACTAGCGGGAATCTACGAGCAGTACTTC. This chain uses TRBV9 with TRBJ2-7; 12 bases are shared with TRBD2. Germline loops: CDR1 SGDLS, CDR2 YYNGEE. CDR3 length: 17 residues. V gave up 0 bases and J gave up 3 bases; unmatched junction bases: 7.

This chain connects TRBV6-6 to TRBJ1-2; tentative D call: TRBD1 (5 bases). There are 12 residues in the CDR3. From germline, CDR1 is MNHNY and CDR2 SVGAGI (reference sequence). The ends were cut back, 5 bases at V and 4 bases at J, with 8 bases in the middle. CDR3 DNA sequence: TGTGCCAGCAGTACGGACACCTATGGCTACACCTTC. Amino acid sequence: CASSTDTYGYTF.

The chain combines TRBV28 with TRBJ2-5; perhaps TRBD1 as D (6 bases). The CDR3 consists of 15 residues. V was clipped by 2 bases and J by 4 bases, with 14 bases between them. Germline CDR1 MDHEN, CDR2 SYDVKM. CDR3 region: CASSLPSTGLETQYF. CDR3 sequence (DNA): TGTGCCAGCAGTTTACCCTCTACAGGGTTAGAGACCCAGTACTTC.

V gene TRBV7-2 combines with J gene TRBJ1-3; 10 bases are shared with TRBD1. The ends lost 3 bases at V and 2 bases at J; junction bases unmatched: 1. The CDR3 has 15 amino acids. Germline CDR1 reads SGHTA; CDR2 reads FQGNSA. CDR3 bases: TGTGCCAGCAGCTTGGACAGGGGGACTGGAAACACCATATATTTT. Translated, it gives CASSLDRGTGNTIYF.

With regard to this clone: The sample holds other DNA sequences that translate to the same CDR3. The genes are TRBV7-2 and TRBJ2-7, with D hard to call. The CDR3 is made up of 14 amino acids. The ends were cut back, 5 bases at V and 0 bases at J, with 11 bases in the middle. Germline V gene lookup returns CDR1 SGHTA and CDR2 FQGNSA. CDR3 bases: TGTGCCAGCAGCCGCGGTGGCAGCTCCTACGAGCAGTACTTC. It specifies CASSRGGSSYEQYF.

The rearrangement uses TRBV4-1 and TRBJ1-1; D is unresolved. The CDR3 extends over 18 amino acids. CDR1 MGHRA and CDR2 YSYEKL come from the germline V gene. Trimming shortened V by 0 bases and J by 0 bases, and 17 bases separated the two germline ends. The CDR3 bases are TGCGCCAGCAGCCAAGATTTCTTCCCCGGAAGAATGAACACTGAAGCTTTCTTT. Translated: CASSQDFFPGRMNTEAFF.

As concerns this clone: Other DNA sequences in the sample encode the same CDR3. This sequence joins TRBV5-1 and TRBJ1-1; D gene ambiguous. The CDR3 has 14 residues. Germline V lookup: CDR1 SGHRS, CDR2 YFSETQ. The V end lost 0 bases, the J end lost 1 base, and 7 bases lay between the germline ends. Here the CDR3 reads CASSLEGSNTEAFF. The CDR3 nucleotides are TGCGCCAGCAGCTTGGAAGGGTCGAACACTGAAGCTTTCTTT.

The CDR3 DNA follows: TGTGCCAGCAGCCCCGATTACGGGACCCGGAGCAATGCGCCCCTCCACTTT. Translation gives CASSPDYGTRSNAPLHF. The genes are TRBV28 and TRBJ1-6; a possible D gene is TRBD1 (5 bases). V was trimmed by 6 bases and J by 13 bases, leaving 28 bases between them. This CDR3 is 17 amino acids long. Germline values: CDR1 MDHEN, CDR2 SYDVKM.

The rearrangement uses TRBV19 and TRBJ2-1, with 10 nucleotides matching TRBD2. V shed 6 bases and J 4 bases; nucleotides not matched to a gene: 9. CDR3 size: 16 residues. Germline assignment: CDR1 LNHDA and CDR2 SQIVND (reference sequence). The CDR3 DNA follows: TGTGCCAGTAGACCCACCCCTAGCGGGGGTTACAATGAGCAGTTCTTC. It is translated as CASRPTPSGGYNEQFF.